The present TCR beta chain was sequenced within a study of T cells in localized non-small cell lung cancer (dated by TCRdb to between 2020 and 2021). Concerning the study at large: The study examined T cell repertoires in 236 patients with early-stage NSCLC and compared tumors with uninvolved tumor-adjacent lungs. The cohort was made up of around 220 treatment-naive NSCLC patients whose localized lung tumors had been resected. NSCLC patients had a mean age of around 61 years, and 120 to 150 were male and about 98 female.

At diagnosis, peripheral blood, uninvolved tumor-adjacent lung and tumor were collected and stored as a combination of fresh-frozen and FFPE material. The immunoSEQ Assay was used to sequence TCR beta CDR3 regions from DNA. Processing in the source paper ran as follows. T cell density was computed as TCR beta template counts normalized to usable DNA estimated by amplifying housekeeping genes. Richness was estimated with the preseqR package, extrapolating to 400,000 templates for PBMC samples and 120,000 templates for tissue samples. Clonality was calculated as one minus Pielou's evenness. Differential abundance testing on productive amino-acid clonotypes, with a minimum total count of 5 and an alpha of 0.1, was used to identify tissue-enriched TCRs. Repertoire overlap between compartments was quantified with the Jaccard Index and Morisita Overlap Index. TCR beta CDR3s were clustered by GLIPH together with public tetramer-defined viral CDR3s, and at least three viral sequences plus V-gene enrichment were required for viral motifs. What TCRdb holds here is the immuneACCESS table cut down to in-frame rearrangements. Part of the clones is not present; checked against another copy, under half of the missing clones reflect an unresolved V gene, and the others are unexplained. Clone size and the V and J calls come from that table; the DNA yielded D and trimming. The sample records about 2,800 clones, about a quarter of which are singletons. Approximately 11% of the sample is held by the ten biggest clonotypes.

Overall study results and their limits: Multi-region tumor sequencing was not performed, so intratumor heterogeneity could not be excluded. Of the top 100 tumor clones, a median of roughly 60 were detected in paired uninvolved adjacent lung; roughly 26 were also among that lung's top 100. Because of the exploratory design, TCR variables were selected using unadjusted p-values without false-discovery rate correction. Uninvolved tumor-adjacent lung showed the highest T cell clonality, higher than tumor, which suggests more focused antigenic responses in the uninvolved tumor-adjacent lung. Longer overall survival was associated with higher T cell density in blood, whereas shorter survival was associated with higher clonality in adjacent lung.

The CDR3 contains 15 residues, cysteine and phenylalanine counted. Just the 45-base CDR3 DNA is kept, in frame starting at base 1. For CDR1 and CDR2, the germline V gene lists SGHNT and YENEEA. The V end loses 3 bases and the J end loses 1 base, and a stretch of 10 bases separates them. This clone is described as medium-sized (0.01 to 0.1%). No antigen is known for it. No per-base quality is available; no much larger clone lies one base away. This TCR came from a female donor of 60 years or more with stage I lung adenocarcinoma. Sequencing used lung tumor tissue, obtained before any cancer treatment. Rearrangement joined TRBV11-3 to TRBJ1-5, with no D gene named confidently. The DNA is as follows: TGTGCCAGCAGCTTGAGGGAGGCCAGCAATCAGCCCCAGCATTTT. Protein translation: CASSLREASNQPQHF.